This TCR beta chain was sequenced in a study of blood T cells in healthy people across ages (dated by TCRdb to between 2015 and 2017). Some background on the complete study: In model experiments, template switching captured about one uniquely barcoded TCR beta cDNA molecule for every two T cells. The donors were split into four age groups: young (average around 15 years), middle-aged (39), aged (over 55) and long-lived (under 85). For two donors (one aged 18 to 29 and one aged 80 or older), the study analyzed two additional independent replicas of 1 million unique cDNA reads from the same blood draw. Age-related changes in TCR beta repertoire diversity were measured in the study by deep sequencing normalized with unique cDNA molecular identifiers. Donors of different ages were randomly distributed across sequencing lanes to avoid experimental bias. Overall study results and their limits: The percentage of naive T cells measured by flow cytometry correlated strongly with observed TCR beta diversity. Total diversity estimates from one million sequenced T cells were considered lower bounds and underestimates. The CMV infection status of donors was not known, potentially confounding age-related changes in expanded clonotypes. As age increased, observed TCR beta diversity per million T cells dropped in a roughly linear way, and a significant reduction was already evident by age 40. The long-lived group showed more naive CD4+ T cells, fewer expanded clones and increased TCR diversity than the aged group, suggesting age selection. Bulk unsorted PBMC profiling prevented conclusive comparison of naive and antigen-experienced compartments.

The 39 donors, aged 6 to 90 years, were systemically healthy Caucasian individuals from Russia. About 9.1 milliliters of peripheral blood were collected from each donor into EDTA-treated Vacutainer tubes. Ficoll-Paque density-gradient centrifugation was used to isolate PBMCs, with at least 6.5 million per sample. Total RNA, at least 6 micrograms per sample, was extracted from PBMCs with Trizol reagent. For every donor, flow cytometry on a PBMC aliquot measured the percentage of naive CD45RAhigh/CD27high T cells. Taken from the germline V gene (reference sequence), the CDR1 and CDR2 loops are PRHDT and FYEKMQ. Including the terminal cysteine and phenylalanine, the CDR3 comprises 14 residues. Just the 42-base CDR3 DNA is kept, in frame starting at base 1. With respect to this clonotype: It lacks a known antigen. No per-base quality is available; no much larger clone lies one base away.

The library was prepared using 5' RACE. The reads were generated on an Illumina HiSeq 2500. A second 7 to 11 cycle PCR used a sample-barcoded 5' primer and a J-beta primer mix. A template-switch 5' adaptor carrying 12 random nucleotides introduced a unique molecular identifier onto each TCR beta cDNA molecule. At least 2.5 million CDR3-containing paired-end reads were obtained from each sample. All of the RNA was converted into first-strand cDNA using the Mint cDNA synthesis kit, with a TRBC-specific oligonucleotide serving as the primer. Following uracil-DNA glycosylase treatment, all cDNA underwent a first 18-cycle PCR with the universal primers M1SS and BC2_uni_R. In the authors' own workflow: Each sample was normalized by randomly selecting 1 million high-quality reads, each carrying a distinct molecular identifier. Instead of being binned into consensus sequences, reads that shared molecular identifiers were thrown out. MiTCR, run with a Q25 quality threshold and the strictest error-elimination algorithm, handled CDR3 identification, clonotype clustering and error correction. Lower-bound total TCR beta diversity was estimated with a nonparametric unseen species model using Euler transformation. Using fastp trimming at Q25 and MiXCR clonotype assembly, TCRdb reanalyzed the public sequencing data and kept in-frame beta chains. When rows share a CDR3 protein, they turn into one entry using the most common DNA and genes. TCRdb, rather than the study authors, made the V and J calls. The sample has some 750,000 distinct CDR3 sequences on record, around a fifth of them singletons. The ten biggest clones cover 22% of the sample.

Sequencing was performed on blood. This clonotype originated in a man in his 70s in good health. The rearranged chain carries TRBV13 and TRBJ2-3, with no reliable assignment of the D segment. Matching the DNA end better, TRBJ1-5 makes the J call doubtful. In nucleotide form, the sequence is TGTGCCAGCAGCTGGAGCGGGGTGGCAGATACGCAGCATTTT. It translates as CASSWSGVADTQHF.